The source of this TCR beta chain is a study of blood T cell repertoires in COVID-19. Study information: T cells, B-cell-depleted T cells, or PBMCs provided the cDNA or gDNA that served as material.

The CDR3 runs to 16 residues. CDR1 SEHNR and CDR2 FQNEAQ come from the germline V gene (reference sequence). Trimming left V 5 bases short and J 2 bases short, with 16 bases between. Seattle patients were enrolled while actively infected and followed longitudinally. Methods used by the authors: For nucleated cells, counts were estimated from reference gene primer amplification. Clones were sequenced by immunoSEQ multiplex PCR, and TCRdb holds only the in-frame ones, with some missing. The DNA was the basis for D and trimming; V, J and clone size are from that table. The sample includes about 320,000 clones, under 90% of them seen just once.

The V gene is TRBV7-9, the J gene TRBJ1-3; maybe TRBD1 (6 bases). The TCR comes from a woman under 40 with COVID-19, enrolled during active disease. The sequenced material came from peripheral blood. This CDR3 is CASSLSSRTAGNTIYF. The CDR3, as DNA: TGTGCCAGCAGCCTCAGCTCCCGGACAGCTGGAAACACCATATATTTT.